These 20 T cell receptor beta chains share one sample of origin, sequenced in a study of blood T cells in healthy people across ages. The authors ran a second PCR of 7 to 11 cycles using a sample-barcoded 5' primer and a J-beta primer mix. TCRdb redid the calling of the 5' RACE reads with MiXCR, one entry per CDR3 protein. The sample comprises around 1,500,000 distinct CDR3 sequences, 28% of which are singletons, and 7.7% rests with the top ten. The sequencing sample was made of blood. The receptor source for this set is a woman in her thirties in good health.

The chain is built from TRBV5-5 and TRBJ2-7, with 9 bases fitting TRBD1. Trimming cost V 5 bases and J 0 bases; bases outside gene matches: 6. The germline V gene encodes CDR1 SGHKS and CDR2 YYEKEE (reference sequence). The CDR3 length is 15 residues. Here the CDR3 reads CASRLGTGSSYEQYF. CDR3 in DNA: TGTGCCAGCAGGCTAGGGACAGGGTCCTCCTACGAGCAGTACTTC.

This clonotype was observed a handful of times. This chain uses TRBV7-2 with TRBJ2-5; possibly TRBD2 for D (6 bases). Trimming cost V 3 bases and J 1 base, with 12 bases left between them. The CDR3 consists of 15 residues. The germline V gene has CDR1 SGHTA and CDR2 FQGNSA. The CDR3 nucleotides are TGTGCCAGCAGCTTTCGGCGGGGCCCCCAAGAGACCCAGTACTTC. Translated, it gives CASSFRRGPQETQYF.

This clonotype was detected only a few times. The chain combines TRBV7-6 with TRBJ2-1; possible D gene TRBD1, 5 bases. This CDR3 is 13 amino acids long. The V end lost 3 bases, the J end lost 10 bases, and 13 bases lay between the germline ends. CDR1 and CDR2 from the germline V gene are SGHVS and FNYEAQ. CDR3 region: CASSLTDSYEQFF. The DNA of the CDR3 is TGTGCCAGCAGCTTGACAGATTCCTACGAGCAGTTCTTC.

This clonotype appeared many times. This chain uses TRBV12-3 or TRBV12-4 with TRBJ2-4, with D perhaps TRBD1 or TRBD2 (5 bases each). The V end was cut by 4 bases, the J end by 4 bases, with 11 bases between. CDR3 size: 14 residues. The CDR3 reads CASSSGLEKNIQYF. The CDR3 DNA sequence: TGTGCCAGCAGTTCGGGGCTAGAGAAAAACATTCAGTACTTC.

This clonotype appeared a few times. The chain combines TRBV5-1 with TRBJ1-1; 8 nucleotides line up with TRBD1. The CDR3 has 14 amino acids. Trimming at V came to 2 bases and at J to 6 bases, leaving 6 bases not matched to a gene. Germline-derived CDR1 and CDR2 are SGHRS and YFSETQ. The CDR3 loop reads CASSFRSGGPEAFF. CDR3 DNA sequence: TGCGCCAGCAGCTTTAGGTCAGGGGGCCCTGAAGCTTTCTTT.

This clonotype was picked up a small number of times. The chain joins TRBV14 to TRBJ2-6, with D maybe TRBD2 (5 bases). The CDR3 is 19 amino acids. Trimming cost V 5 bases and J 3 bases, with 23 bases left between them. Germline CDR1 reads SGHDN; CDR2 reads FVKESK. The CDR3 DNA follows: TGTGCCAGCAGCGACACCCGGACCGGACTTCTGCTTGGGGCCAACGTCCTGACTTTC. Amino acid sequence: CASSDTRTGLLLGANVLTF.

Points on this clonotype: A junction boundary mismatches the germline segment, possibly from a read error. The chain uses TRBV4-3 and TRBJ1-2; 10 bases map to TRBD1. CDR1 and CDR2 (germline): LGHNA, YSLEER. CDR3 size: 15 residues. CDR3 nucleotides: TGCGCCCGCAGCAAAGGGACAGGGGTTTACTATGGCTACACCTTC. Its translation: CARSKGTGVYYGYTF.

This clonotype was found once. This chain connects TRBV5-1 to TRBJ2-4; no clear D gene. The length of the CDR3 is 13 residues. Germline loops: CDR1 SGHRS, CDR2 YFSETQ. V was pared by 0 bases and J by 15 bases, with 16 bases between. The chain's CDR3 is CASSLGSSYELYF. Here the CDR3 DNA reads TGCGCCAGCAGCTTGGGTTCCTCCTACGAGCTGTACTTC.

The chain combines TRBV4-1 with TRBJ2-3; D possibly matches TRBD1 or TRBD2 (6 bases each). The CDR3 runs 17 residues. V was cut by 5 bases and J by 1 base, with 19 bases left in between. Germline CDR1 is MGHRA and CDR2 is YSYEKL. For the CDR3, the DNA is TGCGCCAGCAGCTCCCATCCGGGGGCCGCCGGCACAGATACGCAGTATTTT. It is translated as CASSSHPGAAGTDTQYF.

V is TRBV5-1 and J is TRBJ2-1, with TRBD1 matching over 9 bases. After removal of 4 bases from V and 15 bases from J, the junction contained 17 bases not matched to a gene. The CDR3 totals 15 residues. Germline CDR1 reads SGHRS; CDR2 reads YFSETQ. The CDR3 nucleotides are TGCGCCAGCAGCCCCGGGACAGGGAGTAGGTTTGGGCTGTTCTTC. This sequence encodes CASSPGTGSRFGLFF.

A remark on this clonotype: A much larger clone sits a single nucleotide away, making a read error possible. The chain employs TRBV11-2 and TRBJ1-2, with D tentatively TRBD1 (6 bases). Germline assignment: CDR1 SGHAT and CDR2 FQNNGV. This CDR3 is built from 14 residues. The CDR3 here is CASSLARGNYDYTF. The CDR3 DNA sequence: TGTGCCAGCAGCTTAGCCAGGGGCAACTATGACTACACCTTC.

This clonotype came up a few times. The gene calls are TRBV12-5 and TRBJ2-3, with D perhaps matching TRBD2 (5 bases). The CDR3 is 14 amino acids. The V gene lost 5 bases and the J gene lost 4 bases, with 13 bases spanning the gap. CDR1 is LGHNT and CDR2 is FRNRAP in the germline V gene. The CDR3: CASGPPHGADTQYF. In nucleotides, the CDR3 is TGTGCTAGTGGTCCCCCTCACGGGGCAGATACGCAGTATTTT.

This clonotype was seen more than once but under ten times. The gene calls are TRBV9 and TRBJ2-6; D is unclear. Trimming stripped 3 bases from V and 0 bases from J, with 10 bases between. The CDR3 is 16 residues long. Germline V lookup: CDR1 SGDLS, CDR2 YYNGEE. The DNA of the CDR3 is TGTGCCAGCAGCGCCTCAGTGACCTCTGGGGCCAACGTCCTGACTTTC. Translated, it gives CASSASVTSGANVLTF.

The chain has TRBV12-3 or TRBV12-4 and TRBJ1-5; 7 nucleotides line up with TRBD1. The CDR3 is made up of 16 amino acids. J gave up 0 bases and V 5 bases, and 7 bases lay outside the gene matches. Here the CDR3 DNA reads TGTGCCAGCAGTCCGCGACAGGGAGGTAGCAATCAGCCCCAGCATTTT. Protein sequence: CASSPRQGGSNQPQHF.

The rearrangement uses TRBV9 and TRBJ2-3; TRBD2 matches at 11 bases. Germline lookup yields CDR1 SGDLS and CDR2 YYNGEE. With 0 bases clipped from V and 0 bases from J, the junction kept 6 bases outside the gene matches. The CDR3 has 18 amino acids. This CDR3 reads CASSVGLAGITSTDTQYF. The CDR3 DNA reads TGTGCCAGCAGCGTAGGACTAGCGGGGATAACTAGCACAGATACGCAGTATTTT.

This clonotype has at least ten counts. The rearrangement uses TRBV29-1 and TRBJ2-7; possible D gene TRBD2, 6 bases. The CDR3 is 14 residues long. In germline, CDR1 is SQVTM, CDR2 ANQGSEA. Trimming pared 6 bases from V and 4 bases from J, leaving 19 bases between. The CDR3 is CSVSLPREDYEQYF. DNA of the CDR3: TGCAGCGTCTCCCTGCCCAGGGAGGATTACGAGCAGTACTTC.

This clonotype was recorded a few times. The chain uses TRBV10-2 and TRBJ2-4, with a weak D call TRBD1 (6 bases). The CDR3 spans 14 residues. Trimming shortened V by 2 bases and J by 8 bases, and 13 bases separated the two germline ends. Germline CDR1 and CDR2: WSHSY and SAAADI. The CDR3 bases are TGCGCCAGCAGTGAGAGGCAGGGGAAGGACATTCAGTACTTC. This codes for CASSERQGKDIQYF.

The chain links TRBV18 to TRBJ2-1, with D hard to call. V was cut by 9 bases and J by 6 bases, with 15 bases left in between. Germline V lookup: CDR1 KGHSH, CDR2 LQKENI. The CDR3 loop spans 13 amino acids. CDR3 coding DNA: TGTGCCAGACACGAGGTAGGCGTCAATGAGCAGTTCTTC. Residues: CARHEVGVNEQFF. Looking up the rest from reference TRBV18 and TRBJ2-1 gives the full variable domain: NAGVMQNPRHLVRRRGQEARLRCSPMKGHSHVYWYRQLPEEGLKFMVYLQKENIIDESGMPKERFSAEFPKEGPSILRIQQVVRGDSAAYFCARHEVGVNEQFFGPGTRLTVL.

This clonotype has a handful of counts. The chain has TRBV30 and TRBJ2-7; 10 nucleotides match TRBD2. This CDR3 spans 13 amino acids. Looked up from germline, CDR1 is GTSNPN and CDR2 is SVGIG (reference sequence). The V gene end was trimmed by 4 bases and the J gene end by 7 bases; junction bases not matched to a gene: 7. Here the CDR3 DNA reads TGTGCCTGGATAGCGGGGGGCTCATTGGAGCAGTACTTC. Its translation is CAWIAGGSLEQYF.

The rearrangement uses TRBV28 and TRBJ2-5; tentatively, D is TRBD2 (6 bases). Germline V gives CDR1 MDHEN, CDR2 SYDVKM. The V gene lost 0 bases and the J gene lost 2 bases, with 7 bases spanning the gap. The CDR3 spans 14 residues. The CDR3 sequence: CASSLWRGQETQYF. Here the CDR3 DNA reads TGTGCCAGCAGTTTATGGCGGGGTCAAGAGACCCAGTACTTC.